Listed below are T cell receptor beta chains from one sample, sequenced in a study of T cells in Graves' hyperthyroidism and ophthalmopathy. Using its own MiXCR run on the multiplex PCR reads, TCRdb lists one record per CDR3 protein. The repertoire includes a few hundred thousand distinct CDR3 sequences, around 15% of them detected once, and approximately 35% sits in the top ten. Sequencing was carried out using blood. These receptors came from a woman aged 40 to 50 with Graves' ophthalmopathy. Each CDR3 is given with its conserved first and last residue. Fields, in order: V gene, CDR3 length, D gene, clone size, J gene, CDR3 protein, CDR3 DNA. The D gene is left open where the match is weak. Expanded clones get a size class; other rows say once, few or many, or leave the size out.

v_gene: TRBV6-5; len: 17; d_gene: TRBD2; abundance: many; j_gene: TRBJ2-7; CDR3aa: CASSYSRRGREGLEQYF; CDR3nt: TGTGCCAGCAGTTACTCGCGAAGGGGGCGGGAGGGCCTCGAGCAGTACTTC
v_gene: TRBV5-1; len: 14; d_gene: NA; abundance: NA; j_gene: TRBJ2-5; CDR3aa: CASSLTSQQETQYF; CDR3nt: TGCGCCAGCAGCCTTACCAGCCAACAAGAGACCCAGTACTTC
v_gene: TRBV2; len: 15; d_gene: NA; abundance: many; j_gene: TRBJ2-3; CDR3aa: CASSSQGTRTDTQYF; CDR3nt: TGTGCCAGCAGTTCGCAGGGGACTCGCACAGATACGCAGTATTTT
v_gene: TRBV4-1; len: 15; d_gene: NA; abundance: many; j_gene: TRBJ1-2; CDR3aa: CASSQKRDINYGYTF; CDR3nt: TGCGCCAGCAGCCAAAAGAGGGACATTAACTATGGCTACACCTTC
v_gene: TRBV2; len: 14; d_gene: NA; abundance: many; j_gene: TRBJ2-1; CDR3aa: CASIRARQGNEQFF; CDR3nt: TGTGCCAGCATCAGGGCCCGGCAGGGTAATGAGCAGTTCTTC
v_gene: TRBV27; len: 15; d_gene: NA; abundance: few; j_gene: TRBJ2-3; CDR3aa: CASSFVRSITDTQYF; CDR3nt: TGTGCCAGCAGTTTTGTACGTTCTATCACAGATACGCAGTATTTT
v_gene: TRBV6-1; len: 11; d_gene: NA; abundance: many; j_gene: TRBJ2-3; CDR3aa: CASRTADTQYF; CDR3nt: TGTGCCAGCAGAACCGCAGATACGCAGTATTTT
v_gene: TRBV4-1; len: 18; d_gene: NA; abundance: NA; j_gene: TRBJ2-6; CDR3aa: CASSQVIGRGSGANVLTF; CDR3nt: TGCGCCAGCAGCCAAGTAATCGGCAGAGGCTCTGGGGCCAACGTCCTGACTTTC
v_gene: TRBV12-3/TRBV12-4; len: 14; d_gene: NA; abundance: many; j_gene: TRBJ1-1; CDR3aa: CASSLEDMNTEAFF; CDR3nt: TGTGCCAGCAGTTTAGAGGACATGAACACTGAAGCTTTCTTT
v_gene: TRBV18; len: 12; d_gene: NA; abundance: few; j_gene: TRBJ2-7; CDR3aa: CASSMLGREQYF; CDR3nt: TGTGCCAGCTCAATGTTGGGTCGCGAGCAGTACTTC
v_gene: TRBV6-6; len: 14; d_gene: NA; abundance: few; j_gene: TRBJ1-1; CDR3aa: CASSAPTGSSEAFF; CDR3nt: TGTGCCAGCAGCGCACCTACAGGGTCTTCTGAAGCTTTCTTT
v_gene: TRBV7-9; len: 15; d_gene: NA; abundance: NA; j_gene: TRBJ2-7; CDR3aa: CASSLRAETSYEQCF; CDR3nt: TGTGCCAGCAGCTTAAGAGCCGAGACCTCCTACGAGCAGTGCTTC
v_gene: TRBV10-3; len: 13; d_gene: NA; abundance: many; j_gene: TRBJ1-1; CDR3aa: CATIRQGDTEAFF; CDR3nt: TGTGCCACCATCAGGCAGGGTGACACTGAAGCTTTCTTT
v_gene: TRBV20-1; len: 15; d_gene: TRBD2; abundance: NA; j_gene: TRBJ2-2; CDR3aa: CSAGGASADTGELFF; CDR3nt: TGCAGTGCCGGGGGGGCTAGCGCAGACACCGGGGAGCTGTTTTTT
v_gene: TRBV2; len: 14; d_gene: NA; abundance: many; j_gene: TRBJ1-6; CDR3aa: CASIRSSYNSPLHF; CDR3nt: TGTGCCAGCATTCGTAGCTCCTATAATTCACCCCTCCACTTT
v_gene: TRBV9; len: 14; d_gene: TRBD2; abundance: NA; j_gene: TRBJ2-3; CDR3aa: CASSLLGGTDTQYF; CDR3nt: TGTGCCAGCAGCCTCTTGGGGGGGACAGATACGCAGTATTTT
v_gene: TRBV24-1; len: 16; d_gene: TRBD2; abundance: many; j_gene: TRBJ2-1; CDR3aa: CATSDSGTSGYNEQFF; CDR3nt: TGTGCCACCAGTGACTCCGGGACTAGCGGATACAATGAGCAGTTCTTC
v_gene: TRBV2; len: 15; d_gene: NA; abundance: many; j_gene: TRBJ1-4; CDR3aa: CASSVYRVVGEKLFF; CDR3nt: TGTGCCAGCAGTGTGTACAGGGTAGTCGGTGAAAAACTGTTTTTT
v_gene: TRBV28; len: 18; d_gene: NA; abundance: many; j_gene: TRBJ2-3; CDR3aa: CASSWIPGEGGSTDTQYF; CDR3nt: TGTGCCAGCAGTTGGATCCCCGGGGAAGGAGGGAGCACAGATACGCAGTATTTT
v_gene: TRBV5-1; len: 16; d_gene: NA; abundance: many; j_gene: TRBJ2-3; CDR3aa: CASSRTGDSSTDTQYF; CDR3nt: TGCGCCAGCAGCCGGACGGGGGACAGCAGCACAGATACGCAGTATTTT
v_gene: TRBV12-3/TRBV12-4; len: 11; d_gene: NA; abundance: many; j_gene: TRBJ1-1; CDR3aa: CASSHNTEAFF; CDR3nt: TGTGCCAGCAGTCACAACACTGAAGCTTTCTTT
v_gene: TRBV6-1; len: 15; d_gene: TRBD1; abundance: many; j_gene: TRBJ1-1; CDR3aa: CAGKRAGGQGTEAFF; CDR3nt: TGTGCGGGCAAAAGGGCAGGGGGCCAAGGGACTGAAGCTTTCTTT
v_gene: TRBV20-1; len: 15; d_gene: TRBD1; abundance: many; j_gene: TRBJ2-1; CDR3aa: CSAPQDRGVYNEQFF; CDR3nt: TGCAGTGCTCCTCAAGACAGGGGTGTGTACAATGAGCAGTTCTTC
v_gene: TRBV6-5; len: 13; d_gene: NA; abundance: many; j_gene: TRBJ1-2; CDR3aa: CASSYADNYGYTF; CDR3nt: TGTGCCAGCAGTTACGCAGATAACTATGGCTACACCTTC
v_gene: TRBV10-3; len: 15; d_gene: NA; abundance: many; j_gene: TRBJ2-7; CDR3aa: CAISELAGSFYEQYF; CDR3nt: TGTGCCATCAGTGAGCTGGCGGGATCCTTCTACGAGCAGTACTTC
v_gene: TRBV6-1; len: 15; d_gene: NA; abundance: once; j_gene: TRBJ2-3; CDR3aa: CASSFRTSPTDTQYF; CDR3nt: TGTGCCAGCAGCTTCAGAACTAGTCCCACAGATACGCAGTATTTT
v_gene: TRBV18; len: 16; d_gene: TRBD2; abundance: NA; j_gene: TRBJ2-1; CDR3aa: CASSLPIAGGAAEQFF; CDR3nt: TGTGCCAGCTCACTCCCTATAGCGGGGGGGGCGGCTGAGCAGTTCTTC
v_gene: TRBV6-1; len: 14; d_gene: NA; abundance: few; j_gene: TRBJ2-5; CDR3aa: CASRIGHNPETQYF; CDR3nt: TGTGCCAGCAGAATTGGGCACAACCCCGAGACCCAGTACTTC
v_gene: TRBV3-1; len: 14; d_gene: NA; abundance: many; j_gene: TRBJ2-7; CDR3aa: CASSHRDGAYEQYF; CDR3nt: TGTGCCAGCAGCCATAGGGACGGAGCCTACGAGCAGTACTTC
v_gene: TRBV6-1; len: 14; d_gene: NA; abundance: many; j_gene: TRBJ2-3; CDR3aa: CASSLPTGTDTQYF; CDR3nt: TGTGCCAGCAGCCTCCCGACAGGCACAGATACGCAGTATTTT
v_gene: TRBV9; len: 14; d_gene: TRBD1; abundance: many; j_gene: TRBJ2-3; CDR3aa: CASSVRGQGDTQYF; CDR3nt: TGTGCCAGCAGCGTCAGGGGGCAGGGAGATACGCAGTATTTT
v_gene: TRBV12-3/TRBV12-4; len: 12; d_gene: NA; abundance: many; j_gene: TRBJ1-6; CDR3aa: CASTVMGSPLHF; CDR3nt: TGTGCCAGCACCGTGATGGGTTCACCCCTCCACTTT
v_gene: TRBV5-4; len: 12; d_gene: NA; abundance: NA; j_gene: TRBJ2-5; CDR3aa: CASSSTVGVRYF; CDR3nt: TGTGCCAGCAGCAGCACCGTAGGGGTTCGGTACTTC
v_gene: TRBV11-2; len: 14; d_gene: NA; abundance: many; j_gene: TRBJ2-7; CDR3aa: CASSLEGRWPRQYF; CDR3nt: TGTGCCAGCAGCTTAGAGGGACGGTGGCCGCGACAGTACTTC
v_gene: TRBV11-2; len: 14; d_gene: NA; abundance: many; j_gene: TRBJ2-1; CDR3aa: CASSLTAGANEQFF; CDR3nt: TGTGCCAGCAGCTTAACCGCGGGGGCGAATGAGCAGTTCTTC
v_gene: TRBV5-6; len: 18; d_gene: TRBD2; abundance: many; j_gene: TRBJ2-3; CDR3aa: CASSPDGLAGGSTDTQYF; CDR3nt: TGTGCCAGCAGCCCCGACGGGCTAGCGGGGGGGAGCACAGATACGCAGTATTTT
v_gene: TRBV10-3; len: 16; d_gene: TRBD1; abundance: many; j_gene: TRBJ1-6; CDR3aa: CAISDGRQGSNSPLHF; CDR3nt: TGTGCCATCAGTGATGGCCGACAGGGAAGTAATTCACCCCTCCACTTT
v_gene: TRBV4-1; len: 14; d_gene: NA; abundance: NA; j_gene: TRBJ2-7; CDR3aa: CASSQGIGPYEQYF; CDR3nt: TGCGCCAGCAGCCAAGGGATAGGCCCCTACGAGCAGTACTTC
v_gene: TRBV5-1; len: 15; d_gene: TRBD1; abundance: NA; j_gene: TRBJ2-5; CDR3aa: CASSWEPGQGKTQYF; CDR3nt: TGCGCCAGCAGCTGGGAACCGGGACAGGGAAAGACCCAGTACTTC
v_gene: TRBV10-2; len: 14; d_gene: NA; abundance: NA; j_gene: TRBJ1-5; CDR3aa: CASSPGTLHQPQHF; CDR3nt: TGCGCCAGCAGTCCCGGGACCCTGCATCAGCCCCAGCATTTT
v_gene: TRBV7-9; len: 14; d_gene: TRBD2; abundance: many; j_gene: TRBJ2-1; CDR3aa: CASSPRGGLNEQFF; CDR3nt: TGTGCCAGCAGCCCACGGGGGGGCCTCAATGAGCAGTTCTTC
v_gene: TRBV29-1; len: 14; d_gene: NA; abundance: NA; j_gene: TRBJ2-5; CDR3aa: CSVRKGLIQETQYF; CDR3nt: TGCAGCGTGAGGAAGGGGCTTATCCAAGAGACCCAGTACTTC
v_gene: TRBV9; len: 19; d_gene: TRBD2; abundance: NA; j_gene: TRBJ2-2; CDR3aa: CASTRSLGLAWLNTGELFF; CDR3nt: TGTGCCAGCACGCGATCCTTGGGACTAGCTTGGTTGAACACCGGGGAGCTGTTTTTT
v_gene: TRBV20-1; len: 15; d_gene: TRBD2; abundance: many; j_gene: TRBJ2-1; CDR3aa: CSARISGRAPYEQFF; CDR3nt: TGCAGTGCAAGGATTAGCGGGAGGGCCCCGTATGAGCAGTTCTTC
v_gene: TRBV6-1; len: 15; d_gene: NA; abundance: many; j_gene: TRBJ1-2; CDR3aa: CASTKRRGSDYGYTF; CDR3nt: TGTGCCAGCACCAAGCGCCGAGGGTCCGACTATGGCTACACCTTC
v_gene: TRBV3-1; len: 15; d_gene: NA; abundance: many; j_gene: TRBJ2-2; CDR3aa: CASSQGPQWSGELFF; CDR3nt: TGTGCCAGCAGCCAAGGACCACAGTGGTCCGGGGAGCTGTTTTTT
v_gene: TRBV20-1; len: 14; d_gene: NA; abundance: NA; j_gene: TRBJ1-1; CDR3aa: CSARPDTQNTEAFF; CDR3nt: TGCAGTGCTCGACCGGACACCCAGAACACTGAAGCTTTCTTT
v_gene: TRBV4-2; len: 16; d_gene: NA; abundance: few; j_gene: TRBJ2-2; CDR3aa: CASMEGPYANTGELFF; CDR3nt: TGTGCCAGCATGGAGGGACCCTACGCGAACACCGGGGAGCTGTTTTTT
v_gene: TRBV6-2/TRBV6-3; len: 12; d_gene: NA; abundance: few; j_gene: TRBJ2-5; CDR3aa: CASSYGTGLVYF; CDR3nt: TGTGCCAGCAGTTACGGGACGGGACTCGTATACTTC
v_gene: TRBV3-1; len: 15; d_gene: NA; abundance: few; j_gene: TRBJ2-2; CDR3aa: CASSQDYGSTGELFF; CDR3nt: TGTGCCAGCAGCCAGGATTACGGCAGCACCGGGGAGCTGTTTTTT
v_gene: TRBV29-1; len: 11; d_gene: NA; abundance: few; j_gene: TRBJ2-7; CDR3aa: CSVRREYEQYF; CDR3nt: TGCAGCGTGAGGAGAGAGTACGAGCAGTACTTC
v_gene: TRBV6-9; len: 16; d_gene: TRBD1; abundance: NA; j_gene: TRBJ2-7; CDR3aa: CASSSRGQGSSYEQYF; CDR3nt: TGTGCCAGCAGTTCCCGGGGACAGGGAAGCTCCTACGAGCAGTACTTC
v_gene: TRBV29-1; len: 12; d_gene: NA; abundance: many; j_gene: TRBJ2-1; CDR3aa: CSARLTYNEQFF; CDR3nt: TGCAGCGCCCGCTTGACCTACAATGAGCAGTTCTTC
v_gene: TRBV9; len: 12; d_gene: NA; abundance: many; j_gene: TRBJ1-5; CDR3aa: CASGGVLVPQHF; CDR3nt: TGTGCCAGCGGTGGGGTGTTGGTGCCCCAGCATTTT
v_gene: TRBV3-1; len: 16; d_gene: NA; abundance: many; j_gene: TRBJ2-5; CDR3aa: CASSQAARGLQETQYF; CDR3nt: TGTGCCAGCAGCCAAGCGGCCCGGGGACTCCAAGAGACCCAGTACTTC